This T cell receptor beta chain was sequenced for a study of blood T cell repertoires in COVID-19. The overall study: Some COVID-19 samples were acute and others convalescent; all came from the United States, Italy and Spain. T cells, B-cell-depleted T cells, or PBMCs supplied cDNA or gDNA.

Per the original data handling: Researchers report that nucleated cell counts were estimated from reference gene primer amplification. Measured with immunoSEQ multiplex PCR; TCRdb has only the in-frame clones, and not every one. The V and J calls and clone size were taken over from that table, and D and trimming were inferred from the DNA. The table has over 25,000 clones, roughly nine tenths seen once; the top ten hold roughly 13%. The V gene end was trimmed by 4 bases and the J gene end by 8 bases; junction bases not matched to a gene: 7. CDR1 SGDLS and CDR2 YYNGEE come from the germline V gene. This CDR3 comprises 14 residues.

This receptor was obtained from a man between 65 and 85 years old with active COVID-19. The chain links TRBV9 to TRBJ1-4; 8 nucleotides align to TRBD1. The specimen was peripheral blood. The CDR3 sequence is CASSFGQGGEKLFF. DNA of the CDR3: TGTGCCAGCAGCTTCGGACAGGGCGGGGAAAAACTGTTTTTT.